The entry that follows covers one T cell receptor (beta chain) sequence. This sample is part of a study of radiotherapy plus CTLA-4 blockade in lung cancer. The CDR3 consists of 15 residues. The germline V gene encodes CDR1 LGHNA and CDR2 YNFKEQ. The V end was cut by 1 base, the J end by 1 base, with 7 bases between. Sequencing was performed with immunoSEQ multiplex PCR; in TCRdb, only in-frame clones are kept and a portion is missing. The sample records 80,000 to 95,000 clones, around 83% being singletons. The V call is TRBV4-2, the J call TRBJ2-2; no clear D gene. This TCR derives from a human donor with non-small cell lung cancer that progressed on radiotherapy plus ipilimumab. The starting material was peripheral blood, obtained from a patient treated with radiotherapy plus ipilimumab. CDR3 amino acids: CASSQGAVNTGELFF. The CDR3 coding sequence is TGTGCCAGCAGCCAAGGGGCGGTGAACACCGGGGAGCTGTTTTTT.